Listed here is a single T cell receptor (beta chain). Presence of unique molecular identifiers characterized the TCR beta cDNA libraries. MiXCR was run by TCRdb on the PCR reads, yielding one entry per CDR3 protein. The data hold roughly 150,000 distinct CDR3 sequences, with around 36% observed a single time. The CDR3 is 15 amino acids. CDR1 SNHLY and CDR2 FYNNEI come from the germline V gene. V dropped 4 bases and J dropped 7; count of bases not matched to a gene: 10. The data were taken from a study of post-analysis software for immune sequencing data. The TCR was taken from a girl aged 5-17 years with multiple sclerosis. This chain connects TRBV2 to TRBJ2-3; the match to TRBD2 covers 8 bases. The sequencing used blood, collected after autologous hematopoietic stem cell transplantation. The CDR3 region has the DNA TGTGCCAGCAGTGGGGCTAGCGGGTCAACACATACGCAGTATTTT. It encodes CASSGASGSTHTQYF. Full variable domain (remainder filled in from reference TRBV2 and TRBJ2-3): EPEVTQTPSHQVTQMGQEVILRCVPISNHLYFYWYRQILGQKVEFLVSFYNNEISEKSEIFDDQFSVERPDGSNFTLKIRSTKLEDSAMYFCASSGASGSTHTQYFGPGTRLTVL.